This T cell receptor beta chain was sequenced in a study of cytomegalovirus exposure and HLA in healthy donors. Study-wide findings and caveats: Both high specificity and high sensitivity reportedly marked the classifier's diagnosis of cytomegalovirus status. The finding came from a later analysis; first-cohort TCR clusters tended to co-occur in the roughly 110 validation repertoires.

In the case of this clone: Its antigen is unknown.

The repertoire was sequenced with immunoSEQ multiplex PCR; TCRdb's copy has only in-frame clones and lacks some. The repertoire holds around 130,000 clones, with about 84% as singletons. The J segment lost 7 bases and the V segment lost 0 bases, leaving 2 bases of the junction unmatched. Germline V gene data show CDR1 as SGHDT and CDR2 as YYEEEE. CDR3 length: 14 amino acids. The source of this sequence is a woman in her thirties in good health and CMV-seronegative. This chain uses TRBV5-6 with TRBJ2-4; TRBD1 matches at 9 bases. What was sequenced was PBMCs. The CDR3 here is CASSLVGQGNIQYF. CDR3 coding DNA: TGTGCCAGCAGCTTGGTTGGACAGGGGAACATTCAGTACTTC.